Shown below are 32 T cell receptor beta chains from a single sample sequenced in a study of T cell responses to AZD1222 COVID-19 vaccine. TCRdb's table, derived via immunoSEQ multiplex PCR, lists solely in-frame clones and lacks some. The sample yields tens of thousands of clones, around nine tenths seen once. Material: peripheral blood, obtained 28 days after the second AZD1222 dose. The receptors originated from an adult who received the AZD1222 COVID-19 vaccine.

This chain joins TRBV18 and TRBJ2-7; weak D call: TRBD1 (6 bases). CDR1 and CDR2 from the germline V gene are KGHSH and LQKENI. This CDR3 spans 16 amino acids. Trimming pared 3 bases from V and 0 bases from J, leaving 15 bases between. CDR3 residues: CASSPKRTDSSYEQYF. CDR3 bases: TGTGCCAGCTCACCCAAGAGGACGGACAGCTCCTACGAGCAGTACTTC.

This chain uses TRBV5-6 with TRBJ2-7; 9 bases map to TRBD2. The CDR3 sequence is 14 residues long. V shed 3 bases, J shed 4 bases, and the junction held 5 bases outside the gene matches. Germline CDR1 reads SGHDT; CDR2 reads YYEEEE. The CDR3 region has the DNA TGTGCCAGCAGCTATCCGGGACTAGCTTACGAGCAGTACTTC. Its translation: CASSYPGLAYEQYF.

The CDR3 sequence is CATSELEWYGYTF. CDR3 DNA: TGTGCCACCAGTGAACTTGAGTGGTATGGCTACACCTTC. The rearrangement links TRBV24-1 to TRBJ1-2; D is unclear. This CDR3 has 13 residues. Germline lookup yields CDR1 KGHDR and CDR2 SFDVKD. The V gene lost 4 bases and the J gene lost 5 bases, with 10 bases spanning the gap.

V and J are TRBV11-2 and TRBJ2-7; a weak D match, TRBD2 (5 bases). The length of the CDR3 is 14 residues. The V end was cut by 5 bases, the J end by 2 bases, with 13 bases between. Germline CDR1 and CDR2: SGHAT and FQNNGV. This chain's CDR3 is CASSPGLLTYEQYF. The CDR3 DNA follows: TGTGCCAGCAGCCCCGGACTGTTAACCTACGAGCAGTACTTC.

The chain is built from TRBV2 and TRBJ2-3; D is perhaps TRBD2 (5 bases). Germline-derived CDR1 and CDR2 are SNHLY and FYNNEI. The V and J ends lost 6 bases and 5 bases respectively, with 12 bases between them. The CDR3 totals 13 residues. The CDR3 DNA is TGTGCCAGCAGGGGCGGGCGCGAAGATACGCAGTATTTT. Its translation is CASRGGREDTQYF.

The CDR3 DNA follows: TGTGCCAGCAGTTACGGCCAGGGGAGCTCCCGGAGTTTATTCACTGAAGCTTTCTTT. Encoded protein: CASSYGQGSSRSLFTEAFF. The chain has TRBV6-2 or TRBV6-3 and TRBJ1-1; the D gene is possibly TRBD1 (6 bases). V lost 2 bases and J 4 bases, leaving 26 bases between the germline ends. This CDR3 has 19 residues. In germline, CDR1 is MNHEY, CDR2 SVGEGT.

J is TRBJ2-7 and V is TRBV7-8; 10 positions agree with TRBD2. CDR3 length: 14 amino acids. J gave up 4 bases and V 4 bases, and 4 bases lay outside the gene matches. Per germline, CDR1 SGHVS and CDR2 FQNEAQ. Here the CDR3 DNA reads TGTGCCAGCAGCTCTGCTAGCGGGAGATACGAGCAGTACTTC. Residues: CASSSASGRYEQYF.

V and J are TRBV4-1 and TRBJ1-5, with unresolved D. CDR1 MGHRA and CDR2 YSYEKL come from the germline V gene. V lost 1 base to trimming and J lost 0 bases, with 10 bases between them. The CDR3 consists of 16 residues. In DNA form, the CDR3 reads TGCGCCAGCAGCCAAGGGGCAGGATATAGCAATCAGCCCCAGCATTTT. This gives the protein CASSQGAGYSNQPQHF.

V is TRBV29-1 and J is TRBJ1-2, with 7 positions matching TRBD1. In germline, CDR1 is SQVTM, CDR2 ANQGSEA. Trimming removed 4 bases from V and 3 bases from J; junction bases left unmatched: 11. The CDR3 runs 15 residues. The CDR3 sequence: CSVGRTGLRDYGYTF. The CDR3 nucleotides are TGCAGCGTTGGGCGGACAGGCCTAAGGGACTATGGCTACACCTTC.

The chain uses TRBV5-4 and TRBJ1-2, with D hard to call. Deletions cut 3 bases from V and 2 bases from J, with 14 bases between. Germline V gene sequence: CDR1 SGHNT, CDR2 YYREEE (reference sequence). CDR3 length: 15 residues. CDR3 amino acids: CASSSLGSRNYGYTF. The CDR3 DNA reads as TGTGCCAGCAGCTCACTGGGGAGCAGGAACTATGGCTACACCTTC.

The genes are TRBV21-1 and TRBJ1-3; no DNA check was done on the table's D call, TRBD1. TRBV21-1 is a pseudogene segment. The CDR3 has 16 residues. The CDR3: CASSNSIQGAGNTIYF. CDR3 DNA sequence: TGTGCCAGCAGCAATTCCATACAGGGCGCTGGAAACACCATATATTTT.

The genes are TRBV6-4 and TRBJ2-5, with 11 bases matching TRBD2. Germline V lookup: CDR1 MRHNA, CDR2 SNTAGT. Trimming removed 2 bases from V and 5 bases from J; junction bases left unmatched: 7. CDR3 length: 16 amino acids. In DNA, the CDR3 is TGTGCCAGCAGTGACGAACTAGCGGGAGTCGAGGAGACCCAGTACTTC. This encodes CASSDELAGVEETQYF.

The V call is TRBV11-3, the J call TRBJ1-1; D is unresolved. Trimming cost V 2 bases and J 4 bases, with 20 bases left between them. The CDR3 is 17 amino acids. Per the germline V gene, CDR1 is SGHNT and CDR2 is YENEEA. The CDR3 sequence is CASSLNGVGVRGTEAFF. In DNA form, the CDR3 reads TGTGCCAGCAGCTTAAATGGGGTTGGGGTAAGAGGCACTGAAGCTTTCTTT.

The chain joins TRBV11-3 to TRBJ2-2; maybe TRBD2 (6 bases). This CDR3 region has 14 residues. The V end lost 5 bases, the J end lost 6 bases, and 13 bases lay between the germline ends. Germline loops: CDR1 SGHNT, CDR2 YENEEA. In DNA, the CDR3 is TGTGCCAGCAGCAAGGAGGTAGCGGCCGGGGAGCTGTTTTTT. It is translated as CASSKEVAAGELFF.

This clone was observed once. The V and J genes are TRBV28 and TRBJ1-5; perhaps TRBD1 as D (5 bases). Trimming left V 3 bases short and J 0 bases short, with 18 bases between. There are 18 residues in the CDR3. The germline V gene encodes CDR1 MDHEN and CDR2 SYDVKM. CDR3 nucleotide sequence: TGTGCCAGCAGTTTGGGGCCGATAAAAAGGTATAGCAATCAGCCCCAGCATTTT. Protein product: CASSLGPIKRYSNQPQHF.

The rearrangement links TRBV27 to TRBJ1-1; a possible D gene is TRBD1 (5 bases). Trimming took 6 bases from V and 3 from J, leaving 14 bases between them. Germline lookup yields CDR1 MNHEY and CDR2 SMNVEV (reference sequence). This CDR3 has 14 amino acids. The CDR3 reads CASRGTVGDTEAFF. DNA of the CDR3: TGTGCCAGCAGGGGGACGGTTGGCGACACTGAAGCTTTCTTT.

The CDR3 protein is CASSLIAPYEQYF. DNA for the CDR3: TGTGCCAGCAGCTTGATAGCGCCCTACGAGCAGTACTTC. The V call is TRBV11-2, the J call TRBJ2-7; a weak D match, TRBD2 (5 bases). The V and J ends lost 3 bases and 2 bases respectively, with 8 bases between them. This CDR3 has 13 residues. Per germline, CDR1 SGHAT and CDR2 FQNNGV.

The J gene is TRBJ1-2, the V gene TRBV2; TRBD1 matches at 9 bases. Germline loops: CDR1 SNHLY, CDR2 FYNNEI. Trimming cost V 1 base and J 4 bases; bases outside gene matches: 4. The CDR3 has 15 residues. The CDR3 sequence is CASSEVGQGFYGYTF. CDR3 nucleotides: TGTGCCAGCAGTGAAGTCGGACAGGGGTTCTATGGCTACACCTTC. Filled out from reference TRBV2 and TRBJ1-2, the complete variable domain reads EPEVTQTPSHQVTQMGQEVILRCVPISNHLYFYWYRQILGQKVEFLVSFYNNEISEKSEIFDDQFSVERPDGSNFTLKIRSTKLEDSAMYFCASSEVGQGFYGYTFGSGTRLTVV.

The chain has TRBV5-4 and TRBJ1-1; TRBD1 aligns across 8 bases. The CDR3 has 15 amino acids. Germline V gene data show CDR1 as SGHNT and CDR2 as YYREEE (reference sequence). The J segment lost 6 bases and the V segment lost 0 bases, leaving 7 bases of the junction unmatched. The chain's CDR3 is CASSLGTGSSSEAFF. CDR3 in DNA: TGTGCCAGCAGCTTGGGGACAGGGTCAAGCTCTGAAGCTTTCTTT.

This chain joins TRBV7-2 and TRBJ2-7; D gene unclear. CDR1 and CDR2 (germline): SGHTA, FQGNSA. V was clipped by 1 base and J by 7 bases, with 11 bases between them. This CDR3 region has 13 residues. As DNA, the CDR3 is TGTGCCAGCAGCTTAGGGCCAGTCCGTGAGCAGTACTTC. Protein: CASSLGPVREQYF. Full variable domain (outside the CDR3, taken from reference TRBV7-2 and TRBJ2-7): GAGVSQSPSNKVTEKGKDVELRCDPISGHTALYWYRQSLGQGLEFLIYFQGNSAPDKSGLPSDRFSAERTGGSVSTLTIQRTQQEDSAVYLCASSLGPVREQYFGPGTRLTVT.

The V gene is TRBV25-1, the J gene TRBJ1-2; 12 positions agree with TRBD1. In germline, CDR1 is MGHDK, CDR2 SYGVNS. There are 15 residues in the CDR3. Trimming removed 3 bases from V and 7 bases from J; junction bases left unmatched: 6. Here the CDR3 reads CASSEGQGAPRGYTF. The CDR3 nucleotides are TGTGCCAGCAGTGAGGGACAGGGGGCGCCCCGTGGCTACACCTTC.

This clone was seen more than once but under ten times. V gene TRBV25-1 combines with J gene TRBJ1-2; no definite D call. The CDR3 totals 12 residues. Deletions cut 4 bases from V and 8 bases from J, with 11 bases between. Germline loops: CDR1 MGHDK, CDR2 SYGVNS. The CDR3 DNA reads TGTGCCAGCAGTGCCCCCGGGGAAGGCTACACCTTC. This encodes CASSAPGEGYTF.

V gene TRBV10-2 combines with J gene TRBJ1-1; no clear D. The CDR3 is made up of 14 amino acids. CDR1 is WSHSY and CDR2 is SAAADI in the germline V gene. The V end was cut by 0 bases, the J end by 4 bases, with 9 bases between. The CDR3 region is CASSESQKSTEAFF. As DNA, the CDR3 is TGCGCCAGCAGTGAGTCGCAGAAATCCACTGAAGCTTTCTTT.

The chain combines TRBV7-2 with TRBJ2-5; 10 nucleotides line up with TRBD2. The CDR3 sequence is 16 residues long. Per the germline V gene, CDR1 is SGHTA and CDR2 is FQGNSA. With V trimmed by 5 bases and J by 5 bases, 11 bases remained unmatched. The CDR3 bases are TGTGCCAGCAGCCCCCGAGAAGCGGGGGGGCCTGAGACCCAGTACTTC. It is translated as CASSPREAGGPETQYF. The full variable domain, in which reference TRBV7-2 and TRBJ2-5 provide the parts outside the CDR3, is GAGVSQSPSNKVTEKGKDVELRCDPISGHTALYWYRQSLGQGLEFLIYFQGNSAPDKSGLPSDRFSAERTGGSVSTLTIQRTQQEDSAVYLCASSPREAGGPETQYFGPGTRLLVL.

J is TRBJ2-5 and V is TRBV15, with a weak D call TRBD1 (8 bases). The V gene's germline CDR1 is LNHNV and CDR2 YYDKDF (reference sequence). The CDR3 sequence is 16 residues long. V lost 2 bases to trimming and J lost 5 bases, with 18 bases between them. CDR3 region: CATSRKGGTGGETQYF. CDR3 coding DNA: TGTGCCACCAGCAGAAAGGGGGGGACAGGTGGCGAGACCCAGTACTTC.

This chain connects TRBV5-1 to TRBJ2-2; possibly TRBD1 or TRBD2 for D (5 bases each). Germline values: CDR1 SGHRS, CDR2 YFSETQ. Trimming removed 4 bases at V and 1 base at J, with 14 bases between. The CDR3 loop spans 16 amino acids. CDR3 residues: CASSPYRDQNTGELFF. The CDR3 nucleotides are TGCGCCAGCAGCCCCTACCGGGACCAGAACACCGGGGAGCTGTTTTTT.

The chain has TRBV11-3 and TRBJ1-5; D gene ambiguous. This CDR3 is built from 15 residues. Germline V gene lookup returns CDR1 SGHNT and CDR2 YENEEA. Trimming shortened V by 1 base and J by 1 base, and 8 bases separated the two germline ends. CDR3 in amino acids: CASSLGGGSNQPQHF. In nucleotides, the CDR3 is TGTGCCAGCAGCTTAGGCGGTGGGAGCAATCAGCCCCAGCATTTT.

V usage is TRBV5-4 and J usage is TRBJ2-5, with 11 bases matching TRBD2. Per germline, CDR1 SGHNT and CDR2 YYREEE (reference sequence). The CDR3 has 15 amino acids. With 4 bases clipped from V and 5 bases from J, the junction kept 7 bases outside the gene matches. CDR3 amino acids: CASSGSGRAGETQYF. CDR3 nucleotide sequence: TGTGCCAGCAGCGGTAGCGGGAGGGCCGGGGAGACCCAGTACTTC.

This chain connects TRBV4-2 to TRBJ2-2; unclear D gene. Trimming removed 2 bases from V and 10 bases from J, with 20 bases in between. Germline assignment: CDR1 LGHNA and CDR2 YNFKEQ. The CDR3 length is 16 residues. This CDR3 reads CASSQPDILTEQELFF. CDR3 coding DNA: TGTGCCAGCAGCCAACCCGATATTCTAACAGAGCAGGAGCTGTTTTTT.

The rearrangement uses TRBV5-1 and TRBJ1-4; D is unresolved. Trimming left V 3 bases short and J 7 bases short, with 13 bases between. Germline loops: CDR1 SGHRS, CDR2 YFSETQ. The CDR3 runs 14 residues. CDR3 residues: CASSSMSLSEKLFF. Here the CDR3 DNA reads TGCGCCAGCAGCTCTATGTCTTTGTCTGAAAAACTGTTTTTT.

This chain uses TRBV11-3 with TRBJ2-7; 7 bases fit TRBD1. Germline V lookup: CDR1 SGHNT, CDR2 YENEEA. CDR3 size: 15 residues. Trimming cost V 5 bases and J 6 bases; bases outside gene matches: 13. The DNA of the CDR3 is TGTGCCAGCAGCCCTCAGACAGGGTATCCCCTCGAGCAGTACTTC. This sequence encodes CASSPQTGYPLEQYF.

CDR3 nucleotides: TGCAGCGTTGATAGCTTTTCCTACAATGAGCAGTTCTTC. Protein sequence: CSVDSFSYNEQFF. The rearrangement links TRBV29-1 to TRBJ2-1; no definite D call. Germline lookup yields CDR1 SQVTM and CDR2 ANQGSEA. V was cut by 3 bases and J by 1 base, with 7 bases left in between. The CDR3 extends over 13 amino acids.